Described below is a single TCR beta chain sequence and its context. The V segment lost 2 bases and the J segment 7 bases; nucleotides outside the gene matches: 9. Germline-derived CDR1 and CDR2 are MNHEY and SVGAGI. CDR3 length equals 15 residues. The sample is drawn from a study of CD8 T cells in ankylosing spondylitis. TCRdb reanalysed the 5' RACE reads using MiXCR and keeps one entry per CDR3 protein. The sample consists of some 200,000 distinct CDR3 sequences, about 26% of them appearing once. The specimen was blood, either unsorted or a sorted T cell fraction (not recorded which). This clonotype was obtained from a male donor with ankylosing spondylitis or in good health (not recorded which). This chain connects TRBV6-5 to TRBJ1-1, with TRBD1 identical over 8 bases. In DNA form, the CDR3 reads TGTGCCAGCAGTTACCTCCGGACAGGGTTCGTTGAAGCTTTCTTT. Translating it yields CASSYLRTGFVEAFF.